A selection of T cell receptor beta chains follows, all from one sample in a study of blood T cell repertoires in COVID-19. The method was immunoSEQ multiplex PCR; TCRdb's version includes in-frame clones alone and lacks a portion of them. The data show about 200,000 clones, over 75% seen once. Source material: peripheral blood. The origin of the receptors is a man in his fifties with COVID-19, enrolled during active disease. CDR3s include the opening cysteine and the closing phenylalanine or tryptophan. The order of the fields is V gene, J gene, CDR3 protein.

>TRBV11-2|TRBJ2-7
CASSFYRDSSYEQYF
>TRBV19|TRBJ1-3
CASPEGGSSGNTIYF
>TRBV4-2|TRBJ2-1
CASSQVRGGSYNEQFF
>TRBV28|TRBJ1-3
CASSPYLTGGNTIYF
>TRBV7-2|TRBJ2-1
CASSSLAGHEQFF
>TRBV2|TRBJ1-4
CASSESGTEKLFF
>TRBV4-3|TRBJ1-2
CASSQDLGGLGGTNYGYTF
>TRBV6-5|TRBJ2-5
CASSYSRGEETQYF
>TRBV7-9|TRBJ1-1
CASSQGQGSTEAFF
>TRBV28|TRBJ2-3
CASTTQAGLGDTQYF
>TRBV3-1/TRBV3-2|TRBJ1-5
CASSPSSNQPQHF
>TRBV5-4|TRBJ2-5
CASSFRQGQETQYF
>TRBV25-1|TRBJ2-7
CASSESSFGVLGEQYF
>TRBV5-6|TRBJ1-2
CASSQMVGRQLANYGYTF
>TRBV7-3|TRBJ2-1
CASSPGTSPSNEQFF
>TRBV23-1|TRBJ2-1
CASSQPAGTGAFF